The T cell receptor (beta chain) described here comes from a study of neurological immune-mediated disorders. General study findings and limits: Phylogenetic grouping put 18 of 34 multiple sclerosis patients' repertoires into one related-CDR3 cluster, a possible signature. For the multiple sclerosis repertoire cluster, no association with any clinical or MRI feature was found.

MiXCR, run by TCRdb on the 5' RACE reads, gives a single entry per CDR3 protein. In the table there are over 60,000 distinct CDR3 sequences, under 5.5% of which are singletons. In this sample, this clonotype turned up many times. Its antigen remains unknown. Stored at -80 C, 2 million PBMCs were the source of the unsorted libraries. CDR3 length equals 15 residues. CDR1 and CDR2 (germline): SGHTA, FQGNSA. V was clipped by 5 bases and J by 1 base, with 14 bases between them. The chain has TRBV7-2 and TRBJ2-5; unclear D gene. Sequencing was carried out using PBMCs. The receptor was isolated from a woman aged 45 to 65 with multiple sclerosis. CDR3 DNA: TGTGCCAGCAGCGTATGGACGGACCTCCAAGAGACCCAGTACTTC. This encodes CASSVWTDLQETQYF.